This TCR beta chain was sequenced in a study of regulatory T cells in long-lasting Graves disease. This clonotype was observed at least ten times. One end of the junction is discordant with germline, which a read error may explain. Time point meaning: newly diagnosed GD, antithyroid drugs for less than 3 months. Extracted PBMC RNA gave rise to the TCR library. Libraries of TCR beta came from iRepertoire HTBI primers plus Arm-PCR of CDR3 regions. TCRdb used MiXCR to reprocess the multiplex PCR reads, holding one entry per CDR3 protein. The sample lists almost 450,000 distinct CDR3 sequences, over 15% occurring once. The CDR3 spans 16 residues. The germline CDR1 and CDR2 sequences are MNHEY and SVGEGT. The same sample was also studied in work on T cells in Graves' hyperthyroidism and ophthalmopathy.

Material: peripheral blood mononuclear cells (PBMCs), obtained at new diagnosis, from a patient treated with antithyroid drugs. The chain is built from TRBV6-2 or TRBV6-3 and TRBJ2-6; tentatively, D is TRBD1 or TRBD2 (5 bases each). The TCR was taken from a woman in her twenties or thirties with Graves disease. This chain's CDR3 is CASRRDVSSAANVLTF. DNA of the CDR3: TGTGCCAGCAGGAGGGACGTATCCTCTGCGGCCAACGTCCTGACTTTC.